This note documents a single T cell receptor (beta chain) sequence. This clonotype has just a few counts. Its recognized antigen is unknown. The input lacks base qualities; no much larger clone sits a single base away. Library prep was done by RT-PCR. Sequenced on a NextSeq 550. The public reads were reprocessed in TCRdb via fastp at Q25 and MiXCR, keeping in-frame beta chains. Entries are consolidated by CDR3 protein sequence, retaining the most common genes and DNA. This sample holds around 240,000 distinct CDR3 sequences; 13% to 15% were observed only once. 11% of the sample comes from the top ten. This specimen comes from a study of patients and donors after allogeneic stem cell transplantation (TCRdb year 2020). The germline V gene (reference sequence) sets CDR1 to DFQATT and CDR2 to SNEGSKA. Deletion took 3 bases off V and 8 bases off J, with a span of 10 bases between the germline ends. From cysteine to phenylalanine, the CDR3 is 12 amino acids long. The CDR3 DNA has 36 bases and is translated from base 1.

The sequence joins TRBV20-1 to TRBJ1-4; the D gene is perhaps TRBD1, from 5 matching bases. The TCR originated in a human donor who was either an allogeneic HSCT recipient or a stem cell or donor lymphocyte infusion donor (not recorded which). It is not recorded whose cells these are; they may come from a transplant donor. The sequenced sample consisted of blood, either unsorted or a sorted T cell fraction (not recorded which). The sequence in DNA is TGCAGTGCTAGTCGAAACAGGGAAAAACTGTTTTTT. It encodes CSASRNREKLFF.